These T cell receptor beta chains were read from a single sample in a study of T cells in Graves' hyperthyroidism and ophthalmopathy. TCRdb reprocessed the multiplex PCR reads via MiXCR and lists one record per CDR3 protein. In the table there are 650,000 to 800,000 distinct CDR3 sequences, just under 45% of which are singletons. The sequencing input was peripheral blood or thyroid tissue (not recorded which). The source of these receptors is an adult man with Graves' disease, either hyperthyroidism or ophthalmopathy (not recorded which). CDR3s include the opening cysteine and the closing phenylalanine or tryptophan. A D gene is named only where the DNA matches it firmly. Clone size is stated in some rows and not others, as once, few, many or a class when expanded.

>TRBV10-3|many|TRBJ1-5|-
TGTGCCATCAGTGAGTCGACCGGGAAGGGTCAGCCCCAGCATTTT
CAISESTGKGQPQHF
>TRBV7-6|-|TRBJ2-5|TRBD2
TGTGCCAGCAGCTCCGGACTAGCGGGTTGGGAGACCCAGTACTTC
CASSSGLAGWETQYF
>TRBV29-1|many|TRBJ1-6|TRBD1
TGCAGCGTTCAAGCGGGACAGGGGAATTCACCCCTCCACTTT
CSVQAGQGNSPLHF
>TRBV12-3/TRBV12-4|-|TRBJ2-2|-
TGTGCCAGCAGACTTGGGACGGCCGGGGAGCTGTTTTTT
CASRLGTAGELFF
>TRBV7-8|-|TRBJ1-5|-
TGTGCCAGCAGTTTCTTGGGGCTACAGCCCCAGCATTTT
CASSFLGLQPQHF
>TRBV27|-|TRBJ2-5|-
TGTGCCAGCAGTTTACTACCATGGGAGACCCAGTACTTC
CASSLLPWETQYF
>TRBV10-3|-|TRBJ1-2|TRBD1
TGTGCCATCAGTACAGGGGACGTCTATGGCTACACCTTC
CAISTGDVYGYTF
>TRBV24-1|-|TRBJ2-6|-
TGTGCCACCAGTGATTTGTTGGTAGGGGCCAACGTCCTGACTTTC
CATSDLLVGANVLTF
>TRBV12-5|once|TRBJ1-1|TRBD1
TGTGCTAGTGGTTGGGGACAGGGGGTTAACACTGAAGCTTTCTTT
CASGWGQGVNTEAFF
>TRBV29-1|few|TRBJ2-2|-
TGCAGCGGGGAACAGGGTAACACCGGGGAGCTGTTTTTT
CSGEQGNTGELFF
>TRBV12-3/TRBV12-4|many|TRBJ1-4|-
TGTGCCAGCAGTCTACCGGGAGGTGCAAAACTGTTTTTT
CASSLPGGAKLFF
>TRBV29-1|-|TRBJ2-5|TRBD1
TGCAGCAGCCGGACAGGGGGGAGGGAGACCCAGTACTTC
CSSRTGGRETQYF
>TRBV12-3/TRBV12-4|-|TRBJ2-7|TRBD2
TGTGCCAGCAGTTTAGGACTAGCGGGAGAGTACGAGCAGTACTTC
CASSLGLAGEYEQYF
>TRBV11-2|many|TRBJ1-2|TRBD1
TGTGCCAGCAGCGCCGGACAGGGGGCAAGAGGCTACACCTTC
CASSAGQGARGYTF
>TRBV29-1|-|TRBJ1-1|TRBD1
TGCAGCGTTAGGACAGGGGGTTCCTCTGAAGCTTTCTTT
CSVRTGGSSEAFF
>TRBV6-5|many|TRBJ2-7|-
TGTGCCAGCAGTTACTCGGACGGCGAAGAGCAGTACTTC
CASSYSDGEEQYF
>TRBV20-1|-|TRBJ2-5|-
TGCAGTGCTAGAGAGTTTCTAGCATCGAAGACCCAGTACTTC
CSAREFLASKTQYF
>TRBV19|few|TRBJ1-1|-
TGTGCCAGTAGTATTGGGACTATGAACACTGAAGCTTTCTTT
CASSIGTMNTEAFF
>TRBV10-3|-|TRBJ1-6|-
TGTGCCATCAGTTTCGGGGGAAATTCACCCCTCCACTTT
CAISFGGNSPLHF
>TRBV7-9|few|TRBJ2-5|-
TGTGCCAGCGGGGGGGCTTTTGGGCAAGAGACCCAGTACTTC
CASGGAFGQETQYF
>TRBV20-1|-|TRBJ1-1|TRBD1
TGCAGACCGGGACAGAGAAGGAACACTGAAGCTTTCTTT
CRPGQRRNTEAFF
>TRBV11-2|-|TRBJ1-3|-
TGTGCCAGCAGCTTAGCCCCCAGGGGTCCGGTGGGAAACACCATATATTTT
CASSLAPRGPVGNTIYF
>TRBV29-1|-|TRBJ1-2|-
TGCAGTGTTAGGGCTATGACGGCAACCTATGGCTACACCTTC
CSVRAMTATYGYTF